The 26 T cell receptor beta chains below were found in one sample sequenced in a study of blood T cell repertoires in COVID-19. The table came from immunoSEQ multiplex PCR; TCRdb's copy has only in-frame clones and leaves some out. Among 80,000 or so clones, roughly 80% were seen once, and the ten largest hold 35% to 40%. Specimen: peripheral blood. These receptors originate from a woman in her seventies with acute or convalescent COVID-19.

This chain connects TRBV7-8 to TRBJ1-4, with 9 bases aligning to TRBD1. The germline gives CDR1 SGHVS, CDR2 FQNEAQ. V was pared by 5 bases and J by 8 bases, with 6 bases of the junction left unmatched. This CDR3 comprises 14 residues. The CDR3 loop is CASSPDRGGEKLFF. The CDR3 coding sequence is TGTGCCAGCAGCCCCGACAGGGGGGGGGAAAAACTGTTTTTT.

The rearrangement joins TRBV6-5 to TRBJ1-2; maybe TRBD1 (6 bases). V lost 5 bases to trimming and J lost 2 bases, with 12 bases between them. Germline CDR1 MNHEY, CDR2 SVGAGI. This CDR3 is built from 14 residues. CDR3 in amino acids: CASSPDRWNYGYTF. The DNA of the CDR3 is TGTGCCAGCAGTCCAGACAGGTGGAACTATGGCTACACCTTC.

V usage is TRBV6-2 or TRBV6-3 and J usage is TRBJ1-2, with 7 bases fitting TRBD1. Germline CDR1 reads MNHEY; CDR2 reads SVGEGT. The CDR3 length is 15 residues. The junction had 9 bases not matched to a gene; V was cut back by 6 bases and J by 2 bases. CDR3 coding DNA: TGTGCCAGCAGCTTTGACAGGGCCCCCAACTATGGCTACACCTTC. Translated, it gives CASSFDRAPNYGYTF.

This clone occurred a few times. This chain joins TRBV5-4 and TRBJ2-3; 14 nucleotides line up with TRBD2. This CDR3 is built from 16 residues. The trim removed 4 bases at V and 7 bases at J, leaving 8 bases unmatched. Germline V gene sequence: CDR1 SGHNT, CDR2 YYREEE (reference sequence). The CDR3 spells CASSAGTSGSVYTQYF. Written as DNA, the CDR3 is TGTGCCAGCAGCGCAGGGACTAGCGGGAGTGTATATACGCAGTATTTT.

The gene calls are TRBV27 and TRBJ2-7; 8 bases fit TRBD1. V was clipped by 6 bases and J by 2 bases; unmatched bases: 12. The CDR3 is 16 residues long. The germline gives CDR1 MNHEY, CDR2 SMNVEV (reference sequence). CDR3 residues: CASRSDRGLHTYEQYF. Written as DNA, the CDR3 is TGTGCCAGCAGGTCCGACAGGGGTCTTCATACCTACGAGCAGTACTTC.

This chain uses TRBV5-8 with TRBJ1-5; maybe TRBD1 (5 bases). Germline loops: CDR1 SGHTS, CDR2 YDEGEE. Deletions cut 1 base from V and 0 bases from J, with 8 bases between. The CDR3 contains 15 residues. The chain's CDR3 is CASSLSGFSNQPQHF. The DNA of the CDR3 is TGTGCCAGCAGCTTGTCAGGGTTTAGCAATCAGCCCCAGCATTTT. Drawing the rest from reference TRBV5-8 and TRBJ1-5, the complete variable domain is EAGVTQSPTHLIKTRGQQATLRCSPISGHTSVYWYQQALGLGLQFLLWYDEGEERNRGNFPPRFSGRQFPNYSSELNVNALELEDSALYLCASSLSGFSNQPQHFGDGTRLSIL.

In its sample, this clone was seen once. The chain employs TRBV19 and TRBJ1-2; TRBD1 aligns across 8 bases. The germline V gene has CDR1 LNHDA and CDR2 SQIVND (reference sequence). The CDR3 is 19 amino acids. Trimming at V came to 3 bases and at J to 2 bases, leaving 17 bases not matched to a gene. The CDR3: CASSISMGQEDLLNYGYTF. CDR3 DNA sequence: TGTGCCAGTAGTATTTCAATGGGACAGGAGGATTTGTTGAACTATGGCTACACCTTC.

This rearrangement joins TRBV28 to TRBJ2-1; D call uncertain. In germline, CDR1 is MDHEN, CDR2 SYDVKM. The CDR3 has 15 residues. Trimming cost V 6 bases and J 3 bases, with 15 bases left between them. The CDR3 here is CASSPPPPGYNEQFF. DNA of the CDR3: TGTGCCAGCAGCCCCCCACCTCCCGGCTACAATGAGCAGTTCTTC.

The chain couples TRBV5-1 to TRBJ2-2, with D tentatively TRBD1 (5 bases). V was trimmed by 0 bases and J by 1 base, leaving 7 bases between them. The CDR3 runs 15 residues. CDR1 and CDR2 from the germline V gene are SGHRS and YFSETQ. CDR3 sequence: CASSLGTRNTGELFF. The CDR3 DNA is TGCGCCAGCAGCTTGGGGACAAGGAACACCGGGGAGCTGTTTTTT.

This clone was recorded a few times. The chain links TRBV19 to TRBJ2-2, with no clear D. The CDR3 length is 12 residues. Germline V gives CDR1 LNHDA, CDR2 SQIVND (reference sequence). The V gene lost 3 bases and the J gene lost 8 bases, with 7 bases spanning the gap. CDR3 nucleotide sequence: TGTGCCAGTAGTATTAGTCTGGGGGAGCTGTTTTTT. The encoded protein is CASSISLGELFF.

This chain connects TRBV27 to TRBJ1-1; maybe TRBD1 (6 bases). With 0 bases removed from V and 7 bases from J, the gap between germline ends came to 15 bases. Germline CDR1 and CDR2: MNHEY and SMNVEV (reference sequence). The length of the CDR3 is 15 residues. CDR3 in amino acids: CASSLSRGGEDEAFF. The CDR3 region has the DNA TGTGCCAGCAGTTTATCTAGAGGGGGAGAAGATGAAGCTTTCTTT.

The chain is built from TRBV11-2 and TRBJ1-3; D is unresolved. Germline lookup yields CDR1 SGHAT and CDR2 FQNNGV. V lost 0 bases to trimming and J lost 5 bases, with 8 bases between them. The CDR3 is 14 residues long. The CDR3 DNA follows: TGTGCCAGCAGCTTAGATCCCCCCAGAAACACCATATATTTT. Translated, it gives CASSLDPPRNTIYF.

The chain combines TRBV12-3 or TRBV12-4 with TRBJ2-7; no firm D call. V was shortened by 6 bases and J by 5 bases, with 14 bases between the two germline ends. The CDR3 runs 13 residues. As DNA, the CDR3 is TGTGCCAGCAGGTCGGGTAGCCGGGACGAGCAGTACTTC. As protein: CASRSGSRDEQYF.

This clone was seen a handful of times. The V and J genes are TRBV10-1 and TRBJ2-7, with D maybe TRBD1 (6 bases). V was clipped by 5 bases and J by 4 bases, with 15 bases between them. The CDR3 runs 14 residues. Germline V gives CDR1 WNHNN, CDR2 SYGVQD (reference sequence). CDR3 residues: CASSLPGHPYEQYF. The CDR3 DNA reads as TGCGCCAGCAGTTTACCGGGACACCCTTACGAGCAGTACTTC.

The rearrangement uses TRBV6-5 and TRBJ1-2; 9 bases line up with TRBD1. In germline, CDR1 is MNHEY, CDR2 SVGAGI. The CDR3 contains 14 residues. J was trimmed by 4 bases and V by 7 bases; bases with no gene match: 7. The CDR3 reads CASIFGTGIYGYTF. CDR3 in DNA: TGTGCCAGCATTTTCGGGACAGGGATCTATGGCTACACCTTC.

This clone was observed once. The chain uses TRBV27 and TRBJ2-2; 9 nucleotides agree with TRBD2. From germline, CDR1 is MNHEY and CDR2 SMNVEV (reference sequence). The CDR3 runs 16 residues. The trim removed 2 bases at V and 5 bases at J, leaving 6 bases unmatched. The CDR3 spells CASSLRSGGPTGELFF. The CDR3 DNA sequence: TGTGCCAGCAGTTTACGGAGCGGGGGGCCAACCGGGGAGCTGTTTTTT.

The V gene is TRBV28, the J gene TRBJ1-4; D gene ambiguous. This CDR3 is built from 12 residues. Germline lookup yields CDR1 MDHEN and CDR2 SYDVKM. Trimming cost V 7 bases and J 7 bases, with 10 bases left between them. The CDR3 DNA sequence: TGTGCCAGCACCAATCGAGGTGAAAAACTGTTTTTT. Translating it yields CASTNRGEKLFF.

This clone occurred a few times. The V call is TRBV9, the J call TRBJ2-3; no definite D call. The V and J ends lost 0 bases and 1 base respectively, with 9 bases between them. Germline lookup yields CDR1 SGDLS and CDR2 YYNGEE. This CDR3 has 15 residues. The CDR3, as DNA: TGTGCCAGCAGCGTAGAAAACAGCCGCACAGATACGCAGTATTTT. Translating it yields CASSVENSRTDTQYF.

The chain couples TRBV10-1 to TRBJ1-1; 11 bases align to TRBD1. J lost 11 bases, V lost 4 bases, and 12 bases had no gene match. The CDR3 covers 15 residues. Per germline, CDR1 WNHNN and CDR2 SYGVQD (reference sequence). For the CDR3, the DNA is TGCGCCAGCAGTGTATCGGACGGACAGGGGGCAGGTGCTTTCTTT. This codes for CASSVSDGQGAGAFF.

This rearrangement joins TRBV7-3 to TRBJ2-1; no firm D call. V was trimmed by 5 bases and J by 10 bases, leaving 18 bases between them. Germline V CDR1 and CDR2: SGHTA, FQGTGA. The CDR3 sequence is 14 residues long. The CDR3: CASSQVASSAEQFF. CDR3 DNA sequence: TGTGCCAGCAGCCAAGTAGCTTCGAGTGCAGAGCAGTTCTTC.

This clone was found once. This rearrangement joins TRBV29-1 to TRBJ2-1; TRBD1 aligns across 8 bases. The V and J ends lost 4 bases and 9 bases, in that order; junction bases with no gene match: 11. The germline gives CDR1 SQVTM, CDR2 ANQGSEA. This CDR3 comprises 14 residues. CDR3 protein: CSVGQGTQGGEQFF. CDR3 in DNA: TGCAGCGTTGGACAGGGGACCCAAGGAGGTGAGCAGTTCTTC.

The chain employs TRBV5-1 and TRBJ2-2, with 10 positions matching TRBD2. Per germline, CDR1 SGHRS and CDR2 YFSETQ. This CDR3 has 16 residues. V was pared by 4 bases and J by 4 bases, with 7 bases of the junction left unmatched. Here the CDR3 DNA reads TGCGCCAGCAGCCCCAGCGGGAGGGCCTCCACCGGGGAGCTGTTTTTT. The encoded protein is CASSPSGRASTGELFF.

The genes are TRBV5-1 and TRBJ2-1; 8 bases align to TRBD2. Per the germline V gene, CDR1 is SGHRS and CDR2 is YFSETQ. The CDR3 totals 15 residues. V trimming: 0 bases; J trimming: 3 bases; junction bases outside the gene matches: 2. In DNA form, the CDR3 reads TGCGCCAGCAGCTTGGCACTAGCGGTCTACAATGAGCAGTTCTTC. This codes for CASSLALAVYNEQFF.

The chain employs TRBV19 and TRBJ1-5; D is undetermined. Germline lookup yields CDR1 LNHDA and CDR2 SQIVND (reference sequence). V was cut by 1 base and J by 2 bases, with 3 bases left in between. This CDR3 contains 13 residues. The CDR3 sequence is CASSIGRNQPQHF. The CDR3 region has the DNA TGTGCCAGTAGTATAGGGCGCAATCAGCCCCAGCATTTT.

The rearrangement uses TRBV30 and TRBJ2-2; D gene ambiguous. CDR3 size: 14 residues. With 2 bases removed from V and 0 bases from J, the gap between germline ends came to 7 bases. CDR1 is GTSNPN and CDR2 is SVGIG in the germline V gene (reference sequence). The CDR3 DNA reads TGTGCCTGGAGTTTCCAGGCGAACACCGGGGAGCTGTTTTTT. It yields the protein CAWSFQANTGELFF. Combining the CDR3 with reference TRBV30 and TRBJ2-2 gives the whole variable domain SQTIHQWPATLVQPVGSPLSLECTVEGTSNPNLYWYRQAAGRGLQLLFYSVGIGQISSEVPQNLSASRPQDRQFILSSKKLLLSDSGFYLCAWSFQANTGELFFGEGSRLTVL.

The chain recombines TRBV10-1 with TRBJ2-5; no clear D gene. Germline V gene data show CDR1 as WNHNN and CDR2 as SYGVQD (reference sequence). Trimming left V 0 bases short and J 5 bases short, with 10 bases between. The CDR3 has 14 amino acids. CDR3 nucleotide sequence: TGCGCCAGCAGTGAGTCGGCGTTCGGGGAGACCCAGTACTTC. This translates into CASSESAFGETQYF.